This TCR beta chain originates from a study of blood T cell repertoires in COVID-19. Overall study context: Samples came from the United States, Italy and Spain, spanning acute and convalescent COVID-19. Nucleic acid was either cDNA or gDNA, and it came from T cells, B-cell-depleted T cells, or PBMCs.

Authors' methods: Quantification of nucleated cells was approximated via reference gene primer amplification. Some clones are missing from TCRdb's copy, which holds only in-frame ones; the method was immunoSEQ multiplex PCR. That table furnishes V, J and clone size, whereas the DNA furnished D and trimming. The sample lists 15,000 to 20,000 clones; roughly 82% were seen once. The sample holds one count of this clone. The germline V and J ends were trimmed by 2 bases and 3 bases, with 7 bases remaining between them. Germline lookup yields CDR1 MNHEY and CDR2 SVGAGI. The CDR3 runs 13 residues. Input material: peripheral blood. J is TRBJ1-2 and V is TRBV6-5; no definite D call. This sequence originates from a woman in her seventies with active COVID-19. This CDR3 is CASSYISYYGYTF. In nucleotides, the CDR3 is TGTGCCAGCAGTTACATTAGTTACTATGGCTACACCTTC.